Shown below are 2 T cell receptor beta chains from a single sample sequenced in a study of blood T cells in healthy people across ages. Sample-barcoded 5' priming and a J-beta primer mix drove a second PCR of about 7 to 12 cycles. From the 5' RACE reads, TCRdb called clonotypes with MiXCR, one entry per CDR3 protein. The sample has 1.4 million to 1.5 million distinct CDR3 sequences, 35% to 45% seen once. The sequenced sample was blood. The source is a young woman in good health.

V gene TRBV3-1 combines with J gene TRBJ2-1, with unresolved D. The CDR3 sequence is 16 residues long. The ends were cut back, 7 bases at V and 0 bases at J, with 16 bases in the middle. In germline, CDR1 is LGHDT, CDR2 YNNKEL (reference sequence). Written as DNA, the CDR3 is TGTGCCAGCATTACAAACCTAATGAGCTCCTACAATGAGCAGTTCTTC. Its protein is CASITNLMSSYNEQFF.

V is TRBV10-1 and J is TRBJ2-4; no reliable D call. The J call is uncertain, as TRBJ2-7 better fits the DNA end. The CDR3 covers 14 residues. The V gene's germline CDR1 is WNHNN and CDR2 SYGVQD (reference sequence). The CDR3 bases are TGCGCCAGCAGTGAGTGGCAGTTCTACTACGAGCAGTACTTC. This encodes CASSEWQFYYEQYF.